This is a list of T cell receptor beta chains from one sample in a study of blood T cells in healthy people across ages. TCRdb passed the 5' RACE reads through MiXCR, listing each CDR3 protein once. The data show hundreds of thousands of distinct CDR3 sequences, about 30% seen once. Sequencing was performed on blood. The receptors stem from a woman older than 75 in good health. CDR3s include the opening cysteine and the closing phenylalanine or tryptophan. Fields, in order: CDR3 protein, CDR3 DNA, clone size, J gene, D gene, V gene. D genes are given only for firm matches. Size is stated for part of the rows, as once, few or many counts, or as a class when the clone is expanded.

CDR3aa: CASSLRTSGGRQETQYF
CDR3nt: TGCGCCAGCAGCCTCCGGACTAGCGGGGGCCGGCAAGAGACCCAGTACTTC
abundance: many
j_gene: TRBJ2-5
d_gene: TRBD2
v_gene: TRBV4-3

CDR3aa: CASSFFGVGNQPQHF
CDR3nt: TGTGCCAGCAGTTTTTTCGGGGTTGGCAATCAGCCCCAGCATTTT
abundance: .
j_gene: TRBJ1-5
d_gene: .
v_gene: TRBV6-2/TRBV6-3

CDR3aa: CASSPMGFGDEPQHF
CDR3nt: TGCGCCAGCAGCCCAATGGGGTTTGGGGATGAACCCCAGCATTTT
abundance: many
j_gene: TRBJ1-5
d_gene: .
v_gene: TRBV5-1

CDR3aa: CASSYGFQETQYF
CDR3nt: TGTGCCAGCAGCTATGGGTTCCAAGAGACCCAGTACTTC
abundance: many
j_gene: TRBJ2-5
d_gene: .
v_gene: TRBV7-2

CDR3aa: CSASQSNAEAFF
CDR3nt: TGCAGCGCTAGCCAATCGAACGCTGAAGCTTTCTTT
abundance: .
j_gene: TRBJ1-1
d_gene: .
v_gene: TRBV29-1

CDR3aa: CASSLAWGGQRQYF
CDR3nt: TGCGCCAGCAGCTTGGCCTGGGGGGGCCAGCGGCAGTATTTT
abundance: many
j_gene: TRBJ2-3
d_gene: .
v_gene: TRBV5-1

CDR3aa: CASSPSGTHIKFF
CDR3nt: TGTGCCAGCTCACCGTCTGGGACCCACATCAAGTTCTTC
abundance: .
j_gene: TRBJ2-1
d_gene: .
v_gene: TRBV18

CDR3aa: CSARSMGGETQYF
CDR3nt: TGCAGTGCTAGAAGTATGGGGGGAGAGACCCAGTACTTC
abundance: many
j_gene: TRBJ2-5
d_gene: .
v_gene: TRBV20-1

CDR3aa: CASSPRGTGTEAFF
CDR3nt: TGTGCCAGCTCACCACGAGGGACAGGCACTGAAGCTTTCTTT
abundance: .
j_gene: TRBJ1-1
d_gene: TRBD1
v_gene: TRBV18

CDR3aa: CASSFRGLAGGNTGELFF
CDR3nt: TGTGCCAGCAGTTTTAGAGGACTAGCGGGGGGCAACACCGGGGAGCTGTTTTTT
abundance: few
j_gene: TRBJ2-2
d_gene: TRBD2
v_gene: TRBV12-3/TRBV12-4

CDR3aa: CSAEDRGRSTDTQYF
CDR3nt: TGCAGTGCCGAGGACAGGGGGCGTAGCACAGATACGCAGTATTTT
abundance: .
j_gene: TRBJ2-3
d_gene: TRBD1
v_gene: TRBV20-1

CDR3aa: CASSAHTDTQYF
CDR3nt: TGCGCCAGCAGCGCCCACACAGATACGCAGTATTTT
abundance: many
j_gene: TRBJ2-3
d_gene: .
v_gene: TRBV5-1

CDR3aa: CASSTTSGGRNTQYF
CDR3nt: TGTGCCAGCAGCACGACTAGCGGGGGGCGGAATACGCAGTATTTT
abundance: few
j_gene: TRBJ2-3
d_gene: TRBD2
v_gene: TRBV11-2

CDR3aa: CATSDGTGRSYTF
CDR3nt: TGTGCCACCAGTGACGGGACAGGTCGGTCCTACACCTTC
abundance: many
j_gene: TRBJ1-2
d_gene: TRBD1
v_gene: TRBV24-1

CDR3aa: CASSQTGRMNTEAFF
CDR3nt: TGTGCCAGCAGCCAGACTGGGAGAATGAACACTGAAGCTTTCTTT
abundance: many
j_gene: TRBJ1-1
d_gene: .
v_gene: TRBV4-2

CDR3aa: CSAPRQGLGGQYF
CDR3nt: TGCAGTGCTCCTAGACAGGGGCTGGGTGGGCAGTACTTC
abundance: .
j_gene: TRBJ2-5
d_gene: TRBD1
v_gene: TRBV20-1

CDR3aa: CASSLDRLETQYF
CDR3nt: TGTGCCAGCAGCTTAGATCGGTTGGAGACCCAGTACTTC
abundance: many
j_gene: TRBJ2-5
d_gene: .
v_gene: TRBV7-9

CDR3aa: CASRTTSGGLTYNEQFF
CDR3nt: TGTGCCAGCAGGACGACTAGCGGGGGCCTTACCTACAATGAGCAGTTCTTC
abundance: many
j_gene: TRBJ2-1
d_gene: TRBD2
v_gene: TRBV28

CDR3aa: CATDTTRGNEQFF
CDR3nt: TGTGCCACCGACACCACCCGGGGCAATGAGCAGTTCTTC
abundance: many
j_gene: TRBJ2-1
d_gene: .
v_gene: TRBV6-1

CDR3aa: CASSLSQGVNTEAFF
CDR3nt: TGTGCCAGCAGTTTATCGCAGGGGGTGAACACTGAAGCTTTCTTT
abundance: .
j_gene: TRBJ1-1
d_gene: TRBD1
v_gene: TRBV28

CDR3aa: CSARDPNRRQGDTQYF
CDR3nt: TGCAGTGCTAGAGATCCTAACAGGCGGCAGGGGGATACGCAGTATTTT
abundance: once
j_gene: TRBJ2-3
d_gene: .
v_gene: TRBV20-1

CDR3aa: CASSLGQPNNEQFF
CDR3nt: TGCGCCAGCAGCTTGGGACAGCCGAACAATGAGCAGTTCTTC
abundance: many
j_gene: TRBJ2-1
d_gene: .
v_gene: TRBV5-1

CDR3aa: CATSEPGANVLTF
CDR3nt: TGTGCCACCAGTGAACCCGGGGCCAACGTCCTGACTTTC
abundance: many
j_gene: TRBJ2-6
d_gene: .
v_gene: TRBV24-1

CDR3aa: CASSPWTSGSHEQFF
CDR3nt: TGTGCCAGCAGCCCATGGACTAGCGGGAGTCATGAGCAGTTCTTC
abundance: .
j_gene: TRBJ2-1
d_gene: TRBD2
v_gene: TRBV7-9

CDR3aa: CASSEVGSLGSNEQYF
CDR3nt: TGTGCCAGCAGTGAAGTGGGGTCGCTAGGTAGTAATGAGCAGTACTTC
abundance: .
j_gene: TRBJ2-7
d_gene: .
v_gene: TRBV2

CDR3aa: CASSQVSVRNTEAFF
CDR3nt: TGCGCCAGCAGCCAAGTTAGCGTCCGGAACACTGAAGCTTTCTTT
abundance: .
j_gene: TRBJ1-1
d_gene: .
v_gene: TRBV4-3

CDR3aa: CASSVAKGPRHF
CDR3nt: TGTGCCAGCAGCGTAGCCAAGGGACCCCGCCACTTT
abundance: few
j_gene: TRBJ1-6
d_gene: .
v_gene: TRBV9